This T cell receptor beta chain derives from a study of CD8+ T cells in alopecia areata. This clone was picked up a small number of times. RNA extraction was followed by reverse transcription into cDNA, which acted as the sequencing template. Only in-frame clones appear in the TCRdb table, and some are missing; sequencing was by immunoSEQ multiplex PCR. The sample holds some 150,000 clones, about 61% seen once. The J segment lost 10 bases and the V segment lost 0 bases, leaving 0 bases of the junction unmatched. The germline V gene encodes CDR1 LGHNA and CDR2 YNFKEQ. CDR3 length: 12 amino acids. Documented treatment: oral pan-JAK inhibitor, 5-10 mg twice daily. It was from alopecia areata patients that lesional scalp punch biopsies and peripheral blood were collected.

The source material was CD4+ T cells sorted from blood, sampled around week 55, from a patient treated with tofacitinib. The sequence was collected from a human donor with alopecia areata. The chain uses TRBV4-2 and TRBJ2-1; 7 bases align to TRBD2. The CDR3 DNA is TGTGCCAGCAGCCAAGAGCGGGGGGAGCAGTTCTTC. Protein product: CASSQERGEQFF.